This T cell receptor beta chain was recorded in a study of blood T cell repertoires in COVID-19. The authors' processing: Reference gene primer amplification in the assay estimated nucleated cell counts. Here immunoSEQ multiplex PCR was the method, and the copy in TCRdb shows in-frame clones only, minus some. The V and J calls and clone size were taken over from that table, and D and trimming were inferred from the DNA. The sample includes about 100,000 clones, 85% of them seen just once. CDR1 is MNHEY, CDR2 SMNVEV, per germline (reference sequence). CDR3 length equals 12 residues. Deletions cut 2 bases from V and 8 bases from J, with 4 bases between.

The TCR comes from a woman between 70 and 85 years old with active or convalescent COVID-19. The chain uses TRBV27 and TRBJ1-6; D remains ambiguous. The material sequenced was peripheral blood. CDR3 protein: CASSLLDSPLHF. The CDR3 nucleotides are TGTGCCAGCAGTTTACTTGATTCACCCCTCCACTTT.